This T cell receptor beta chain is from a study of T cell changes during pregnancy in multiple sclerosis. Profiled with immunoSEQ multiplex PCR; TCRdb holds only in-frame clones, not every one. Here the sample spans 70,000 to 80,000 clones, over 80% being singletons. The CDR3 runs 15 residues. Germline V CDR1 and CDR2: LNHDA, SQIVND (reference sequence). With 2 bases clipped from V and 7 bases from J, the junction kept 6 bases outside the gene matches. This receptor was obtained from a female donor with multiple sclerosis, enrolled in a pregnancy study. Sequenced material: peripheral blood, taken in the first trimester of pregnancy. The chain links TRBV19 to TRBJ2-1; the match to TRBD1 covers 9 bases. The CDR3 sequence is CASSIRGQGLNEQFF. CDR3 DNA: TGTGCCAGTAGTATAAGGGGACAGGGTTTGAATGAGCAGTTCTTC.